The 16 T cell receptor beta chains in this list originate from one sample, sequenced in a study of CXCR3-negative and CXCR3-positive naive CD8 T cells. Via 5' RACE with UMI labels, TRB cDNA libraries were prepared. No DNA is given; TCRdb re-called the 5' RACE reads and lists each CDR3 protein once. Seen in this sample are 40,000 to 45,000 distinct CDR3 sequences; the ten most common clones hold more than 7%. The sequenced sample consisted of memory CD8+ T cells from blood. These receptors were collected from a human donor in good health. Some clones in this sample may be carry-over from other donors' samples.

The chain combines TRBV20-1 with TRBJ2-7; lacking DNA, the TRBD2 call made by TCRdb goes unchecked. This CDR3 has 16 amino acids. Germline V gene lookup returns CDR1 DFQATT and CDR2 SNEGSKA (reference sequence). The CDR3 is CSARGSGGIFSYEQYF.

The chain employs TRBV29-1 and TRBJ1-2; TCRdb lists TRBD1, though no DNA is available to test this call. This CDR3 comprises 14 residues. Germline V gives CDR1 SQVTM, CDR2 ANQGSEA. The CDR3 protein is CSVLHRDSFLDYTF.

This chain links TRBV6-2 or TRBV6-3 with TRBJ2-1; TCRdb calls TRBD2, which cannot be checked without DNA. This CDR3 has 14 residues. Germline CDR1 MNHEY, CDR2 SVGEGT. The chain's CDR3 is CASNMASGHNEQFF.

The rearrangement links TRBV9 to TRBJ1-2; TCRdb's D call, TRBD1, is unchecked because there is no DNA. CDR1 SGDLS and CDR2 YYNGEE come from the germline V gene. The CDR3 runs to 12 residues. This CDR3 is CASSEEGGRYTF.

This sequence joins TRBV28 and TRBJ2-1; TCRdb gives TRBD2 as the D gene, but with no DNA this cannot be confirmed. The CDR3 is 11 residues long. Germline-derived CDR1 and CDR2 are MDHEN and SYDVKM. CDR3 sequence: CASNSGIEQFF.

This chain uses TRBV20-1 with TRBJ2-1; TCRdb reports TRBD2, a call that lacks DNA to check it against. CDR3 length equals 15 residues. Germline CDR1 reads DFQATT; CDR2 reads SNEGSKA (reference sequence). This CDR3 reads CSATSGAHRRDEQFF.

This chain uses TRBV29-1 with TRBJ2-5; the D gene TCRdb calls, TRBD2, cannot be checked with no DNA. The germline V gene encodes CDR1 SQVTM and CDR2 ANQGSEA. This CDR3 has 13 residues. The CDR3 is CSVAGGLWETQYF.

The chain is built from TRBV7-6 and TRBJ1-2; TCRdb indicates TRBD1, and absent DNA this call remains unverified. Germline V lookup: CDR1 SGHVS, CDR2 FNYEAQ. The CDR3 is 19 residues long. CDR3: CASSSYLSGGSEVVDGYTF. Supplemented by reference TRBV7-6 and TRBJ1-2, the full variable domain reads GAGVSQSPRYKVTKRGQDVALRCDPISGHVSLYWYRQALGQGPEFLTYFNYEAQQDKSGLPNDRFSAERPEGSISTLTIQRTEQRDSAMYRCASSSYLSGGSEVVDGYTFGSGTRLTVV.

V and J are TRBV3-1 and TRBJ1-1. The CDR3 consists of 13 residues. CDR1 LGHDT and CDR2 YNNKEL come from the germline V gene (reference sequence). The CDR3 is CASKDGLNTEAFF.

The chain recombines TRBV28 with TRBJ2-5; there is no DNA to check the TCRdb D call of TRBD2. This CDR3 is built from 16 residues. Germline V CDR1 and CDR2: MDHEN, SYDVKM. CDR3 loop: CASSFLSLGEEETQYF.

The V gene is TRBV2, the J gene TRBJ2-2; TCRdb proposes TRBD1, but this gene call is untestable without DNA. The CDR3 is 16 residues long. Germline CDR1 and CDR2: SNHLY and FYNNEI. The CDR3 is CASSMDRGIGTGELFF.

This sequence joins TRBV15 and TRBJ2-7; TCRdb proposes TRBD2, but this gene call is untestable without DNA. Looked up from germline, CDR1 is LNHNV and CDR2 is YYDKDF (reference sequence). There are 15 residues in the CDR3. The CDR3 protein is CATSRVASGTYEQYF.

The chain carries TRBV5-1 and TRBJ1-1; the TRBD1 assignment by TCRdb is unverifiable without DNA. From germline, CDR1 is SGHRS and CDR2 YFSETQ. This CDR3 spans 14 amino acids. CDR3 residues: CASSSAGGYTEAFF.

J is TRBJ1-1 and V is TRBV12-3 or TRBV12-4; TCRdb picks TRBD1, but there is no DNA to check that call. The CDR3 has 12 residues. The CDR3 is CASSYGGTEAFF.

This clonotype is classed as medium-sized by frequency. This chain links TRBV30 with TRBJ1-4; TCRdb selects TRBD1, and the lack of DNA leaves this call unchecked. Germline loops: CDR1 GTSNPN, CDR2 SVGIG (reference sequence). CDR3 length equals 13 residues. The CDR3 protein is CAWTGGWGEKLFF.

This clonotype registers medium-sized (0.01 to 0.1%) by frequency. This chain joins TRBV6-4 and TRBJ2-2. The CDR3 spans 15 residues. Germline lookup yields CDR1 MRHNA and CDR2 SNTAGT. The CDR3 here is CASSDSVRSSGELFF.